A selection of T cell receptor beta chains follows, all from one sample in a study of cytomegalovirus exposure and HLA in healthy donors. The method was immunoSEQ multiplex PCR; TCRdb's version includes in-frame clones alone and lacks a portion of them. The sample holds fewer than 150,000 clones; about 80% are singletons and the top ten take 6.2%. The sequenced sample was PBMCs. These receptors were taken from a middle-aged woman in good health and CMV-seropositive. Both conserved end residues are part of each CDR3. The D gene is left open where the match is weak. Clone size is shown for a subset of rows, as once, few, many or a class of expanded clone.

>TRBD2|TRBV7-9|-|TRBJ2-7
TGTGCCAGCAGCCACCTACTAGCGGGAGCCCTGAGCTCCTACGAGCAGTACTTC
CASSHLLAGALSSYEQYF
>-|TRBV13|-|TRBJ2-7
TGTGCCAGCAGCTTAAAGGGGTCGAATTCCTACGAGCAGTACTTC
CASSLKGSNSYEQYF
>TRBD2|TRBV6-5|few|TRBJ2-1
TGTGCCAGCAGTTTTCGACTAGCGGGGGCCAATGAGCAGTTCTTC
CASSFRLAGANEQFF
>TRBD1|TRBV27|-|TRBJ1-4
TGTGCCAGCAGTTGGAGAGGGACAGGGGGCAAAAAACTGTTTTTT
CASSWRGTGGKKLFF
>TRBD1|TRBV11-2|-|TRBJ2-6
TGTGCCAGCAGCTGGTCCGGGACAGCTTACTCTGGGGCCAACGTCCTGACTTTC
CASSWSGTAYSGANVLTF
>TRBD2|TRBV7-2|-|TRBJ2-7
TGTGCCAGCAGCTCGCGGACTAGCGGGGGATACGAGCAGTACTTC
CASSSRTSGGYEQYF
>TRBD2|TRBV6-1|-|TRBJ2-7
TGTGCCGCCAAACCGGGACTAATCTCCTACGAGCAGTACTTC
CAAKPGLISYEQYF
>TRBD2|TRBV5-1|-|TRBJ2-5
TGCGCCAGCAGCCTGACTAGCGGGGGCCAATTCCGGGAGACCCAGTACTTC
CASSLTSGGQFRETQYF
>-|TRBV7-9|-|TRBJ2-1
TGTTCCAGCAGTTTACCCCCGCGGCTAGCTATCTACAATGAGCAGTTCTTC
CSSSLPPRLAIYNEQFF
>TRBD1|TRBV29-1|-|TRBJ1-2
TGCAGCTCCTCGACAGGGGCCGTCTATGGCTACACCTTC
CSSSTGAVYGYTF
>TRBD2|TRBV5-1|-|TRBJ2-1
TGCGCCAGCAGCTTAGGACTAGCGGGAGTCGGTGAGCAGTTCTTC
CASSLGLAGVGEQFF
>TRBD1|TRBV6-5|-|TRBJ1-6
TGTGCCAGCAGTTTGGACAGGGTAACCTCACCCCTCCACTTT
CASSLDRVTSPLHF
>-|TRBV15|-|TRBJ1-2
TGTGCCACCAGCAGAGATATAAGCAGGCTCAGGGAAAACTATGGCTACACCTTC
CATSRDISRLRENYGYTF
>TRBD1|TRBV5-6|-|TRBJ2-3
TGTGCCAGCAGCCCAGGACAGGTCACAGATACGCAGTATTTT
CASSPGQVTDTQYF
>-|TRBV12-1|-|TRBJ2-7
TGTGCCAGCATCTGTCAGGGATCCGAGCAGTACTTC
CASICQGSEQYF
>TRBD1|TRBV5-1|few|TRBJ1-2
TGCGCCAGCAGCTTGGGACAGGGTGAGCGCTACACCTTC
CASSLGQGERYTF
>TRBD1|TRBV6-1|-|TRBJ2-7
TGTGCCAGCGAGAGGACAGGGTCTGGCGAGCAGTACTTC
CASERTGSGEQYF
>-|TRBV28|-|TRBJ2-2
TGTGCCAGCAGTTTCCCCGCGGGACTGGGCGGGGAGCTGTTTTTT
CASSFPAGLGGELFF
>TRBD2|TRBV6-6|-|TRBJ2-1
TGTGCCAGCAGTTACAGCGGGAAGTATGAGCAGTTCTTC
CASSYSGKYEQFF
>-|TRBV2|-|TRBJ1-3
TGTGCCAGCAGTGACGCGGGCCACTCTGGAAACACCATATATTTT
CASSDAGHSGNTIYF
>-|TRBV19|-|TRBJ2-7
TGTGCCAGTAGTATACGAGGGAATTCCTACGAGCAGTACTTC
CASSIRGNSYEQYF
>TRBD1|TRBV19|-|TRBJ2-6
TGTGCCAGTAGTACTGGGACAGGGGTCTCTGGGGCCAACGTCCTGACTTTC
CASSTGTGVSGANVLTF
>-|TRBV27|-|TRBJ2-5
TGTGCCAGCAGTTTATCTAGCGGAGAGACCCAGTACTTC
CASSLSSGETQYF
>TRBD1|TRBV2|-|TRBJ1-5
TGTGCCAGCTACCGGGACAGGGGGCATCAGCCCCAGCATTTT
CASYRDRGHQPQHF
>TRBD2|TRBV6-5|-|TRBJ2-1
TGTGCCAGCACTTCGACTAGCGGTCACAATGAGCAGTTCTTC
CASTSTSGHNEQFF
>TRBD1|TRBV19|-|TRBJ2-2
TGTGCCAGTAGTATGGTCCCCGGGACAGGCGCCGGGGAGCTGTTTTTT
CASSMVPGTGAGELFF
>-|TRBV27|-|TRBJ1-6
TGTGCCAGCACCCCGGGACACTTAGGTTCACCCCTCCACTTT
CASTPGHLGSPLHF
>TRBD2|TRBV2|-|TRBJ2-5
TGTGCCAGCATGGGACTAGCGGCCGAAGAGACCCAGTACTTC
CASMGLAAEETQYF
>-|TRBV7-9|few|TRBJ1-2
TGTGCCAGCAGCTTAGGGGGCCGGGTCGAGAACTATGGCTACACCTTC
CASSLGGRVENYGYTF
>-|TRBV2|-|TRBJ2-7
TGTGCCAGCATGAGATTCCACTCCTACGAGCAGTACTTC
CASMRFHSYEQYF
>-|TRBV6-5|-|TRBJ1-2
TGTGCCAGCAGTTACGACAGAAACTATGGCTACACCTTC
CASSYDRNYGYTF
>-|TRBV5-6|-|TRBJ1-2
TGTGCCAGCACCACGGGAGGCTATGGCTACACCTTC
CASTTGGYGYTF
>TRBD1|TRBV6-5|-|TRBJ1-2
TGTGCCAGCAGTCCGGCGGACAGGGGGCTTGGCTACACCTTC
CASSPADRGLGYTF
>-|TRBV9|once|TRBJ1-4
TGTGCCAGTAGTAGGAGGACTAATGAAAAACTGTTTTTT
CASSRRTNEKLFF
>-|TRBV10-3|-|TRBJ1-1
TGTGCCATCAGTGAGTACGACAACTCCCCCACTGAAGCTTTCTTT
CAISEYDNSPTEAFF
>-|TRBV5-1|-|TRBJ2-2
TGCGCCAGCAGCTCACAGACAGTCGAGAACACCGGGGAGCTGTTTTTT
CASSSQTVENTGELFF
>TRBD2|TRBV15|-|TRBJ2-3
TGTGCCACCAGCAGGGGCGGGAGTACAGGCACAGATACGCAGTATTTT
CATSRGGSTGTDTQYF
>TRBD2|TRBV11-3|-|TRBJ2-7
TGTGCCAGCAGCCCCGGGGGGGGCGGCAACTACGAGCAGTACTTC
CASSPGGGGNYEQYF
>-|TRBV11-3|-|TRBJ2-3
TGTGCCAGCAGCCCCTCACCACTAGCAGATACGCAGTATTTT
CASSPSPLADTQYF
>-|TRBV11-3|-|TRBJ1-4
TGTGCCAGCAGCCAAGGTGGCGGGGCATCAAAACTGTTTTTT
CASSQGGGASKLFF
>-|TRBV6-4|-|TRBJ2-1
TGTGCCAGCAGTGACGAGACTAGAGGGTTGGATGAGCAGTTCTTC
CASSDETRGLDEQFF
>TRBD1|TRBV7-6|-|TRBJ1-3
TGTGCCAGCAGCTTTTCCGGGACAGGGCCCGGAAACACCATATATTTT
CASSFSGTGPGNTIYF
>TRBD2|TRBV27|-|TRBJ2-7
TGTGCCAGCAGTTTAGCGGGAGGTGTCGAGCAGTACTTC
CASSLAGGVEQYF
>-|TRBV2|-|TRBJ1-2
TGTGCCAGCAGTATATGGGAGGGCTATGGCTACACCTTC
CASSIWEGYGYTF
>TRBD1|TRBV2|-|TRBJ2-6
TGTGCCAGCACCGGACAGGGGGCTGGGGCCAACGTCCTGACTTTC
CASTGQGAGANVLTF
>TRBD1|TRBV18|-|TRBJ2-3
TGTGCCAGCTCACCACTTGGGACAGCAAGCAGCACAGATACGCAGTATTTT
CASSPLGTASSTDTQYF
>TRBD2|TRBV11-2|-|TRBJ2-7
TGTGCCAGCAGCCCCCGTCTGGGGGAGGGCCTTTACGAGCAGTACTTC
CASSPRLGEGLYEQYF
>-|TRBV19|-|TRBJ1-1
TGTGCCAGTAGTATCCTCCACAGATCGAACACTGAAGCTTTCTTT
CASSILHRSNTEAFF
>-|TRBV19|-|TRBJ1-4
TGTGCCAGTAGTAGGGGGCCTAATGAAAAACTGTTTTTT
CASSRGPNEKLFF
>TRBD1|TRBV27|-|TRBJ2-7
TGTGCCAGCAGTTTATCCGGGACAGGGATCTCCGAGCAGTACTTC
CASSLSGTGISEQYF